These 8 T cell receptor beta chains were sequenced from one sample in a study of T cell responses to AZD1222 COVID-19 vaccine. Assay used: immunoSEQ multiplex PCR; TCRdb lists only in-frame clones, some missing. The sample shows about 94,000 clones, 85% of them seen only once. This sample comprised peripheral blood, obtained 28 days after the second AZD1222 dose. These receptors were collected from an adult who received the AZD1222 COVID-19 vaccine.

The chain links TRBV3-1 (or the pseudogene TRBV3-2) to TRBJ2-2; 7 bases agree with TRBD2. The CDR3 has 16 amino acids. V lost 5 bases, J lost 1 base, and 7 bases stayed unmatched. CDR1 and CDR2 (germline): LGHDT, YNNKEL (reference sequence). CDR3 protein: CASSSTGLMNTGELFF. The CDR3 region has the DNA TGTGCCAGCAGCTCGACGGGACTAATGAACACCGGGGAGCTGTTTTTT.

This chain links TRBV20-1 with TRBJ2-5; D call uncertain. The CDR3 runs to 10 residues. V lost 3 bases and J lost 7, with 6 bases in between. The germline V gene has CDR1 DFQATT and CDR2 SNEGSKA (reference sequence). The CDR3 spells CSASDVTQYF. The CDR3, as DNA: TGCAGTGCTAGCGACGTGACCCAGTACTTC.

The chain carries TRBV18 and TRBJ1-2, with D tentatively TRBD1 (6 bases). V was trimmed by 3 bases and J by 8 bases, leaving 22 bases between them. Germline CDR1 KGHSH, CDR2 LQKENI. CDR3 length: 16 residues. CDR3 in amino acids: CASSPNSVGAGNGYTF. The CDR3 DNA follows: TGTGCCAGCTCACCTAACTCGGTGGGGGCAGGAAACGGCTACACCTTC.

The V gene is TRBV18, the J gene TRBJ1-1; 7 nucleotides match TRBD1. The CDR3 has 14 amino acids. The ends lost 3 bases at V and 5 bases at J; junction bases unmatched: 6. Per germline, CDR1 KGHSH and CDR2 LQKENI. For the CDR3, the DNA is TGTGCCAGCTCACCGACAGGGAAGGGGACTGAAGCTTTCTTT. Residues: CASSPTGKGTEAFF.

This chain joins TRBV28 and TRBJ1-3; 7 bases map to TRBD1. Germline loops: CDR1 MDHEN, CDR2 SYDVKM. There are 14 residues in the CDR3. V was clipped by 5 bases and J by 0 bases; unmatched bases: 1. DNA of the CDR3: TGTGCCAGCAGTCCAGGGGGCTCTGGAAACACCATATATTTT. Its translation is CASSPGGSGNTIYF.

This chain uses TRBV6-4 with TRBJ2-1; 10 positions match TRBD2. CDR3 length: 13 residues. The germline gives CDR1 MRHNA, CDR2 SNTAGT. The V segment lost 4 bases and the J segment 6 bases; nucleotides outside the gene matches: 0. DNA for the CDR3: TGTGCCAGCAGTGCTAGCGGGGGCAATGAGCAGTTCTTC. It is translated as CASSASGGNEQFF.

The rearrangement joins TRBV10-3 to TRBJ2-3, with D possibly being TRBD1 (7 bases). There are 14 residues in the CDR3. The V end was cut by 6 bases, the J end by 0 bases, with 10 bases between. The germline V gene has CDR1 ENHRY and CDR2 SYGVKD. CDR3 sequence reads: CAISAGQSTDTQYF. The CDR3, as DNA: TGTGCCATCAGCGCGGGACAGAGCACAGATACGCAGTATTTT.

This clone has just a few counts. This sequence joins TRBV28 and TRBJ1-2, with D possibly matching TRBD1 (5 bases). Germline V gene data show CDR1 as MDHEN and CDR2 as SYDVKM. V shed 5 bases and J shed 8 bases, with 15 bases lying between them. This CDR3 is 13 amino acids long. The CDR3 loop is CASSPIQVTGYTF. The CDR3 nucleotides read TGTGCCAGCAGTCCGATACAGGTGACGGGCTACACCTTC.